This is a list of T cell receptor beta chains from one sample in a study of T-cell reconstitution after alpha-beta-depleted transplantation in children. TCRdb reprocessed the PCR reads via MiXCR and lists one record per CDR3 protein. This sample has about 980,000 distinct CDR3 sequences, with under 30% found just once. The sequencing used PBMCs, mostly from graft donor cells, collected 360 days after TCRalphabeta/CD19-depleted stem cell transplant. These receptors came from a boy in the first two years of life who had a stem cell transplant for SCID, so the T cells may come from the graft donor. CDR3s include the opening cysteine and the closing phenylalanine or tryptophan.

J gene	V gene	CDR3 protein
TRBJ1-1	TRBV20-1	CTRPGVNTEAFF
TRBJ2-7	TRBV12-3/TRBV12-4	CASSSGPHSGAYEQYF
TRBJ2-7	TRBV7-2	CASRNFVATKQYF
TRBJ1-5	TRBV5-1	CASSSGLVDQPQHF
TRBJ2-1	TRBV7-9	CAISGGFPINEQFF
TRBJ2-3	TRBV12-3/TRBV12-4	CASSPLSGPRVDTQYF
TRBJ2-2	TRBV6-5	CASSYSFARSGELFF
TRBJ2-2	TRBV27	CASYRDPTPRVTGELFF
TRBJ2-1	TRBV29-1	CSVGRAVSYSEQFF
TRBJ1-2	TRBV7-9	CASSPRGTYGYTF
TRBJ2-2	TRBV9	CASSVLPGQASTGELFF
TRBJ2-5	TRBV7-9	CASSLSQGYETQYF
TRBJ2-1	TRBV5-1	CASRLAVPGQGGNEQFF
TRBJ1-6	TRBV20-1	CSATDREGPKLHF
TRBJ1-1	TRBV12-3/TRBV12-4	CASSTDSGTEAFF
TRBJ2-7	TRBV3-1	CASSQVGVINF